This TCR beta chain was identified in a study of shared clonotypes between healthy human individuals. The overall study: Three CD4 naive, three CD4 memory, two CD8 naive and one CD8 memory plate were used per donor.

Of note for this clone: What it recognizes is unknown.

Each subset's genomic DNA was split evenly across several immunoSEQ plates. Profiled with immunoSEQ multiplex PCR; TCRdb holds only in-frame clones, not every one. This table has 2 million to 2.5 million clones, about 95% appearing once. The V gene lost 1 base and the J gene lost 12 bases, with 12 bases spanning the gap. The length of the CDR3 is 12 residues. CDR1 is SGHNT, CDR2 YENEEA, per germline. Whole-study findings and limits: It was the non-shared clonotypes that had lower generation probabilities than clonotypes shared by all four donors. Around 5% was the fraction of naive CD4 clonotypes found shared across several donors.

This rearrangement joins TRBV11-3 to TRBJ1-2, with D hard to call. Sample: naive CD4+ T cells sorted from blood. Subset given: CD45RA+ positively selected. The receptor's source is a man younger than 30 in good health. For the CDR3, the DNA is TGTGCCAGCAGCTTAGGGGGTCAGCACCACACCTTC. Translated: CASSLGGQHHTF.